This is a list of T cell receptor beta chains from one sample in a study of cytomegalovirus exposure and HLA in healthy donors. TCRdb's table, derived via immunoSEQ multiplex PCR, lists solely in-frame clones and lacks some. This table has 65,000 to 95,000 clones, 78% appearing once. The sample taken for sequencing was PBMCs. The receptor set was obtained from a male donor in good health and CMV-seropositive. The CDR3 runs from the conserved cysteine through the conserved F or W. Fields, in order: D gene, V gene, clone size, J gene, CDR3 protein, CDR3 DNA. A D gene is named only where the DNA matches it firmly. Expanded clones are given a class, and other clones once, few, many or no size at all.

d_call: TRBD1
v_call: TRBV29-1
clone_size: -
j_call: TRBJ1-3
cdr3_aa: CSVDTGAGNTIYF
cdr3_nt: TGCAGCGTTGATACAGGGGCGGGGAACACCATATATTTT

d_call: TRBD1
v_call: TRBV2
clone_size: -
j_call: TRBJ2-7
cdr3_aa: CASTRQGVRYEQYF
cdr3_nt: TGTGCCAGCACCCGACAGGGGGTTCGCTACGAGCAGTACTTC

d_call: -
v_call: TRBV5-4
clone_size: -
j_call: TRBJ2-7
cdr3_aa: CASSLGGYEQYF
cdr3_nt: TGTGCCAGCAGCTTAGGGGGCTACGAGCAGTACTTC

d_call: TRBD1
v_call: TRBV7-9
clone_size: -
j_call: TRBJ2-1
cdr3_aa: CASRTGYYNEQFF
cdr3_nt: TGTGCCAGCAGGACAGGGTACTACAATGAGCAGTTCTTC

d_call: -
v_call: TRBV5-4
clone_size: -
j_call: TRBJ2-7
cdr3_aa: CASSLVSGNRCEQYF
cdr3_nt: TGTGCCAGCAGCTTGGTTTCAGGCAACCGTTGCGAGCAGTACTTC

d_call: -
v_call: TRBV6-6
clone_size: -
j_call: TRBJ2-4
cdr3_aa: CASTFGVEQAKNIQYF
cdr3_nt: TGTGCCAGCACCTTCGGGGTAGAGCAAGCCAAAAACATTCAGTACTTC

d_call: -
v_call: TRBV6-6
clone_size: -
j_call: TRBJ2-4
cdr3_aa: CASSYSTRVQYF
cdr3_nt: TGTGCCAGCAGTTACTCGACGCGGGTTCAGTACTTC

d_call: -
v_call: TRBV9
clone_size: once
j_call: TRBJ2-5
cdr3_aa: CASSNLETQYF
cdr3_nt: TGTGCCAGCAGCAACTTAGAGACCCAGTACTTC

d_call: TRBD2
v_call: TRBV19
clone_size: -
j_call: TRBJ2-2
cdr3_aa: CASRLFTSGTGELFF
cdr3_nt: TGTGCCAGCCGATTGTTTACTAGCGGGACCGGGGAGCTGTTTTTT

d_call: -
v_call: TRBV19
clone_size: -
j_call: TRBJ2-7
cdr3_aa: CASSIGLPSYEQYF
cdr3_nt: TGTGCCAGTAGTATCGGACTGCCCTCCTACGAGCAGTACTTC

d_call: TRBD1
v_call: TRBV5-1
clone_size: few
j_call: TRBJ1-1
cdr3_aa: CASSPRTGGGGNTEAFF
cdr3_nt: TGCGCCAGCAGCCCCAGGACAGGGGGCGGTGGGAACACTGAAGCTTTCTTT

d_call: -
v_call: TRBV6-5
clone_size: -
j_call: TRBJ2-2
cdr3_aa: CASSYSSMGATGELFF
cdr3_nt: TGTGCCAGCAGTTACTCGTCAATGGGGGCCACCGGGGAGCTGTTTTTT

d_call: -
v_call: TRBV5-5
clone_size: once
j_call: TRBJ2-2
cdr3_aa: CASSRDPGNTGELFF
cdr3_nt: TGTGCCAGCAGCCGTGACCCAGGAAACACCGGGGAGCTGTTTTTT

d_call: -
v_call: TRBV4-3
clone_size: once
j_call: TRBJ1-2
cdr3_aa: CASSQDPDSTYGYTF
cdr3_nt: TGCGCCAGCAGCCAAGACCCCGACAGTACTTATGGCTACACCTTC

d_call: TRBD2
v_call: TRBV30
clone_size: -
j_call: TRBJ2-7
cdr3_aa: CAWSDGGGTSYEQYF
cdr3_nt: TGTGCCTGGAGTGATGGCGGGGGGACGTCTTACGAGCAGTACTTC

d_call: -
v_call: TRBV4-1
clone_size: few
j_call: TRBJ1-1
cdr3_aa: CASSQASLNTEAFF
cdr3_nt: TGCGCCAGCAGCCAAGCCAGTTTGAACACTGAAGCTTTCTTT

d_call: -
v_call: TRBV4-1
clone_size: -
j_call: TRBJ1-6
cdr3_aa: CASSQDPAGMISPLHF
cdr3_nt: TGCGCCAGCAGCCAAGATCCGGCAGGGATGATTTCACCCCTCCACTTT